Included here is one T cell receptor (beta chain) sequence, with context. In the original processing: Amplification with reference gene primers provided the estimates of nucleated cell counts. Data came from immunoSEQ multiplex PCR; TCRdb stores just in-frame clones and leaves some out. The V and J calls and the clone size are those of that table, but D and trimming were determined from the DNA. The data hold roughly 35,000 clones, with about 85% observed a single time. This entry comes from a study of blood T cell repertoires in COVID-19. Study-wide background: Sites in the United States, Italy and Spain provided acute and convalescent COVID-19 samples.

Germline values: CDR1 SGHNT, CDR2 YYREEE (reference sequence). V shed 4 bases and J 3 bases; nucleotides not matched to a gene: 7. This CDR3 comprises 15 residues. The sequenced sample was peripheral blood. The V and J genes are TRBV5-4 and TRBJ2-7, with 10 bases that match TRBD1. This TCR was recovered from a man older than 75 with active or convalescent COVID-19. For the CDR3, the DNA is TGTGCCAGCAGCCACCCCGGGACAGGGGTCTACGAGCAGTACTTC. Protein sequence: CASSHPGTGVYEQYF.